Below are 21 T cell receptor beta chains sequenced from a single sample in a study of T cell changes during pregnancy in multiple sclerosis (dated by TCRdb to the late 2010s). To prepare the library, the immunoSEQ multiplex PCR assay was applied. The clones in this table, taken by TCRdb from immuneACCESS, are in-frame only. Not every clone is retained; where verified, under half of the shortfall comes from an unresolved V gene, and the cause of the rest is unknown. Across this sample there are fewer than 40,000 clones, with around 90% seen only once. The ten largest account for roughly 5.1% of the sample. Sequencing was performed on CD8+ T cells from peripheral blood mononuclear cells, taken in the first trimester of pregnancy. The receptor set was obtained from a female donor with multiple sclerosis, enrolled in a pregnancy study.

The V call is TRBV11-2, the J call TRBJ1-1, with no clear D. V was trimmed by 5 bases and J by 4 bases, leaving 17 bases between them. CDR3 length: 15 amino acids. CDR1 is SGHAT, CDR2 FQNNGV, per germline. The CDR3 DNA sequence: TGTGCCAGCAGCCCGAGCTTCAAGAGACTCACTGAAGCTTTCTTT. This translates into CASSPSFKRLTEAFF.

The rearrangement joins TRBV6-5 to TRBJ2-1, with 8 bases that match TRBD2. CDR3 length equals 16 residues. The ends lost 0 bases at V and 3 bases at J; junction bases unmatched: 4. Germline V gene data show CDR1 as MNHEY and CDR2 as SVGAGI. CDR3 sequence (DNA): TGTGCCAGCAGTTACTCGGCGGGGGGTAGCTACAATGAGCAGTTCTTC. It specifies CASSYSAGGSYNEQFF.

The genes are TRBV19 and TRBJ2-3; 7 positions agree with TRBD1. Germline V CDR1 and CDR2: LNHDA, SQIVND (reference sequence). The CDR3 sequence is 15 residues long. Unmatched junction bases numbered 7, after V lost 1 base and J lost 6 bases. The CDR3 bases are TGTGCCAGTAGTATAGTAGGGGGCGCCAGGGATACGCAGTATTTT. It specifies CASSIVGGARDTQYF.

The chain joins TRBV19 to TRBJ1-3; D perhaps matches TRBD1 (5 bases). Trimming left V 3 bases short and J 0 bases short, with 18 bases between. This CDR3 region has 18 residues. Germline CDR1 is LNHDA and CDR2 is SQIVND (reference sequence). Written as DNA, the CDR3 is TGTGCCAGTAGTATTCCCCCGGGGGGTACTCACTCTGGAAACACCATATATTTT. It specifies CASSIPPGGTHSGNTIYF.

J is TRBJ2-1 and V is TRBV5-6; 14 bases are shared with TRBD2. V gave up 4 bases and J gave up 3 bases; unmatched junction bases: 9. From germline, CDR1 is SGHDT and CDR2 YYEEEE. The CDR3 has 18 residues. The CDR3 DNA is TGTGCCAGCAGCCCGGGACTAGCGGGAGAGATGGGCTACAATGAGCAGTTCTTC. Its protein product is CASSPGLAGEMGYNEQFF.

The J gene is TRBJ2-7, the V gene TRBV11-2, with TRBD2 matching over 11 bases. The CDR3 is made up of 17 amino acids. CDR1 is SGHAT and CDR2 is FQNNGV in the germline V gene. With V trimmed by 3 bases and J by 4 bases, 11 bases remained unmatched. In nucleotides, the CDR3 is TGTGCCAGCAGCTTGAGTAGCGGGAGGGCTTTTGGTTACGAGCAGTACTTC. Translation gives CASSLSSGRAFGYEQYF.

The chain has TRBV2 and TRBJ1-5, with a weak D call TRBD1 (6 bases). CDR3 length equals 13 residues. Per germline, CDR1 SNHLY and CDR2 FYNNEI. V was shortened by 8 bases and J by 5 bases, with 13 bases between the two germline ends. The CDR3 DNA sequence: TGTGCCAGCGGGGGGGCGGGGTATCAGCCCCAGCATTTT. Its translation is CASGGAGYQPQHF.

V and J are TRBV6-8 and TRBJ2-2, with 13 bases identical to TRBD2. CDR3 length equals 18 residues. Per germline, CDR1 MNHGY and CDR2 SAAAGT. The trim removed 2 bases at V and 3 bases at J, leaving 6 bases unmatched. CDR3 DNA: TGTGCCAGCAGTTACGGGCCGGGACTAGCGGGATACACCGGGGAGCTGTTTTTT. This gives the protein CASSYGPGLAGYTGELFF.

The DNA for the CDR3 is TGTGCCAGCAGCCCGACGGGGACTAGCGGGAGCTACGAGCAGTACTTC. This gives the protein CASSPTGTSGSYEQYF. This chain connects TRBV7-8 to TRBJ2-7; 14 bases map to TRBD2. Trimming removed 5 bases from V and 3 bases from J; junction bases left unmatched: 6. The CDR3 contains 16 residues. Germline V gene lookup returns CDR1 SGHVS and CDR2 FQNEAQ.

This sequence joins TRBV4-1 and TRBJ1-5, with 8 bases identical to TRBD1. The CDR3 contains 16 residues. V trimming: 9 bases; J trimming: 9 bases; junction bases outside the gene matches: 19. CDR1 and CDR2 from the germline V gene are MGHRA and YSYEKL. The CDR3 DNA follows: TGCGCCAGTCGGGAATTTTGGACAGGGCGTTATGGGCCCCAGCATTTT. It encodes CASREFWTGRYGPQHF.

The rearrangement uses TRBV27 and TRBJ2-7; TRBD1 matches 9 bases. Trimming removed 8 bases from V and 4 bases from J; junction bases left unmatched: 9. CDR1 is MNHEY and CDR2 is SMNVEV in the germline V gene (reference sequence). CDR3 length equals 14 residues. In nucleotides, the CDR3 is TGTGCCAGCGGACAGGGGCGTATTGAGTACGAGCAGTACTTC. This codes for CASGQGRIEYEQYF.

V is TRBV7-2 and J is TRBJ2-1; 9 bases are a match to TRBD2. This CDR3 has 15 residues. Per germline, CDR1 SGHTA and CDR2 FQGNSA. Unmatched junction bases numbered 7, after V lost 3 bases and J lost 7 bases. This CDR3 is CASSFIAGVSNEQFF. The CDR3 nucleotides read TGTGCCAGCAGCTTTATAGCGGGAGTATCGAATGAGCAGTTCTTC.

V usage is TRBV10-1 and J usage is TRBJ2-1, with D tentatively TRBD2 (6 bases). V dropped 4 bases and J dropped 2 bases, with 12 bases sitting between them. This CDR3 is 15 amino acids long. CDR1 and CDR2 from the germline V gene are WNHNN and SYGVQD (reference sequence). The CDR3 nucleotides read TGCGCCAGCAGTGGGGCTAGCGTAGCCTACAATGAGCAGTTCTTC. It specifies CASSGASVAYNEQFF.

The chain carries TRBV18 and TRBJ2-3, with D unresolved. V lost 6 bases and J lost 0, with 10 bases in between. CDR1 and CDR2 (germline): KGHSH, LQKENI. The CDR3 is 14 amino acids. The CDR3 protein is CASSKRASTDTQYF. The CDR3 coding sequence is TGTGCCAGCTCTAAGAGAGCTAGCACAGATACGCAGTATTTT.

This clone appeared a single time. The V call is TRBV5-1, the J call TRBJ2-2; weak D call: TRBD2 (6 bases). The CDR3 is 17 residues long. Trimming stripped 4 bases from V and 6 bases from J, with 22 bases between. Germline-derived CDR1 and CDR2 are SGHRS and YFSETQ. CDR3 nucleotides: TGCGCCAGCAGCCCTATGGGGGGAGGTCCGAGCGCCGGGGAGCTGTTTTTT. Protein: CASSPMGGGPSAGELFF.

This chain links TRBV6-5 with TRBJ1-3; weak D call: TRBD1 (5 bases). The CDR3 has 15 amino acids. V gave up 0 bases and J gave up 5 bases, with 11 bases separating them. CDR1 and CDR2 from the germline V gene are MNHEY and SVGAGI. CDR3 sequence: CASSYSIPGRNTIYF. In nucleotides, the CDR3 is TGTGCCAGCAGTTACTCGATTCCAGGGAGAAACACCATATATTTT.

The chain has TRBV2 and TRBJ2-7, with a possible D match to TRBD1 (6 bases). Looked up from germline, CDR1 is SNHLY and CDR2 is FYNNEI. The CDR3 consists of 15 residues. V gave up 3 bases and J gave up 0 bases, with 12 bases separating them. This CDR3 is CASSEGPGDSYEQYF. The CDR3 bases are TGTGCCAGCAGTGAGGGTCCAGGGGACTCCTACGAGCAGTACTTC. Full variable domain (outside the CDR3, taken from reference TRBV2 and TRBJ2-7): EPEVTQTPSHQVTQMGQEVILRCVPISNHLYFYWYRQILGQKVEFLVSFYNNEISEKSEIFDDQFSVERPDGSNFTLKIRSTKLEDSAMYFCASSEGPGDSYEQYFGPGTRLTVT.

J is TRBJ2-3 and V is TRBV7-2; 7 bases match TRBD2. Germline loops: CDR1 SGHTA, CDR2 FQGNSA. This CDR3 is built from 15 residues. V lost 4 bases and J lost 1; bases outside the gene matches: 5. The CDR3 DNA reads TGTGCCAGCAGCTGGCTAGCGGCCCGCACAGATACGCAGTATTTT. Amino acids: CASSWLAARTDTQYF.

This clone was picked up one time. This chain joins TRBV27 and TRBJ2-1; maybe TRBD1 (6 bases). V dropped 6 bases and J dropped 5 bases, with 17 bases sitting between them. CDR3 length equals 15 residues. Germline V CDR1 and CDR2: MNHEY, SMNVEV (reference sequence). CDR3: CASSFYLQGDNEQFF. The CDR3 DNA is TGTGCCAGCAGCTTTTACCTACAGGGTGACAATGAGCAGTTCTTC.

The CDR3 region has the DNA TGCGCCAGCAGCTTTCGGGATCCAAATAGCGGCAACCCCAATGAGCAGTTCTTC. Translation: CASSFRDPNSGNPNEQFF. The J gene is TRBJ2-1, the V gene TRBV5-1, with TRBD2 as a possible D gene (6 bases). With 2 bases removed from V and 6 bases from J, the gap between germline ends came to 24 bases. Germline V gene data show CDR1 as SGHRS and CDR2 as YFSETQ. The CDR3 loop spans 18 amino acids.

CDR3 region: CASSLAGSGNEQFF. In nucleotides, the CDR3 is TGTGCCAGCAGCTTAGCGGGATCTGGGAATGAGCAGTTCTTC. The V and J genes are TRBV7-3 and TRBJ2-1, with a possible D match to TRBD2 (6 bases). Between the trimmed V and J ends, which lost 2 bases and 7 bases, there was a span of 12 bases. The CDR3 has 14 residues. Per germline, CDR1 SGHTA and CDR2 FQGTGA.